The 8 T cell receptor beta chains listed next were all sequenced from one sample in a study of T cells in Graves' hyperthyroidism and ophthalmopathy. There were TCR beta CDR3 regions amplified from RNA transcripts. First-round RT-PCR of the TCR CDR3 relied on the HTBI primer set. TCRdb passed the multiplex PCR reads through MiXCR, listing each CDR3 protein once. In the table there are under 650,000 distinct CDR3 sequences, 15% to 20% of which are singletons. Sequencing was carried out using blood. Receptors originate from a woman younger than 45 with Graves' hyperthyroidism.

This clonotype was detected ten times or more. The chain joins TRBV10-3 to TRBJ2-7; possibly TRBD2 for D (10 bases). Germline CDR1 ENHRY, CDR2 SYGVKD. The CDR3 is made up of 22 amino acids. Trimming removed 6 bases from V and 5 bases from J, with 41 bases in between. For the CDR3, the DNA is TGTGCCATCAGCGCTACAGGGGGCGGATATCTGTCTAGCGGGAGAATGAAAGACGAGCAGTACTTC. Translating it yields CAISATGGGYLSSGRMKDEQYF.

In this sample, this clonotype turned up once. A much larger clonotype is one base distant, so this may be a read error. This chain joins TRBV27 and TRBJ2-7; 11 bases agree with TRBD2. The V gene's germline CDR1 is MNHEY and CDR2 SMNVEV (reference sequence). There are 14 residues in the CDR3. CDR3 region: CASSVGTSGYGQYF. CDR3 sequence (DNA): TGTGCCAGCAGTGTCGGGACTAGCGGCTACGGGCAGTACTTC.

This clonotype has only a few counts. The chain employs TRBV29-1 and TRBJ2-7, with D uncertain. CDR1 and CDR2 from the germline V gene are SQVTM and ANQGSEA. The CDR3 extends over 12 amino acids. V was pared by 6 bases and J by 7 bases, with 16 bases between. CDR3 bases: TGCAGCGTGGCAGGCTTTTTGAATGAGCAGTACTTC. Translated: CSVAGFLNEQYF.

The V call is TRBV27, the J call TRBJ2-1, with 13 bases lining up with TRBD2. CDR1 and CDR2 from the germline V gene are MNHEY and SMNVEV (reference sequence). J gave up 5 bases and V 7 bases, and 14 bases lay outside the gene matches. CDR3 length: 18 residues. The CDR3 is CASISRQLAGGPHNEQFF. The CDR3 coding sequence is TGTGCCAGCATATCCCGACAACTAGCGGGAGGGCCCCACAATGAGCAGTTCTTC.

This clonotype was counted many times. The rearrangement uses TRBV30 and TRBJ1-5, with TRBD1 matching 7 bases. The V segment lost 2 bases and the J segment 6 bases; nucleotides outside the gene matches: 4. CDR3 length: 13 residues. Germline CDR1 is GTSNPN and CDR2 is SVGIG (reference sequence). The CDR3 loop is CAWSHRGSQPQHF. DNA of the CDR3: TGTGCCTGGAGTCACAGGGGATCTCAGCCCCAGCATTTT.

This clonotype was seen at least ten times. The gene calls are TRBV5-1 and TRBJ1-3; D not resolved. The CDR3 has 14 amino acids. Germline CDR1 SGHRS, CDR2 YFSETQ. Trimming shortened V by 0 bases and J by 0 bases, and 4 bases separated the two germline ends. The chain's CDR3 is CASSLVHSGNTIYF. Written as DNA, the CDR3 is TGCGCCAGCAGCTTGGTACACTCTGGAAACACCATATATTTT.

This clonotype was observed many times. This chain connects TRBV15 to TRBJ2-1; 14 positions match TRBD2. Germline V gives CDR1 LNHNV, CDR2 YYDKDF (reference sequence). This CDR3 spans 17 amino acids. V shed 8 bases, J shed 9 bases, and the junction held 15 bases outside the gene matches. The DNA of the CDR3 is TGTGCCACCCTACAGGGGGCCGGGACTAGCGGGAGTCGTGAGCAGTTCTTC. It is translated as CATLQGAGTSGSREQFF.

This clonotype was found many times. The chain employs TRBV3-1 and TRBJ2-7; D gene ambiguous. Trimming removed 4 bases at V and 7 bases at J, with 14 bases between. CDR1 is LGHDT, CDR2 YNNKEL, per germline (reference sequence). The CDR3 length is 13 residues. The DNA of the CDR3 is TGTGCCAGCAGCCCCAGTCCTTTGGGGGAGCAGTACTTC. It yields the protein CASSPSPLGEQYF.